This T cell receptor (beta chain) emerged from a study of tumor-infiltrating lymphocytes in primary liver carcinoma. On the study more broadly: Each of the growths was stage T1-T3 N0M0, extending roughly 4.2 to 10 cm across. Sample yields of productive TCRbeta reads, ranging from roughly 3.65 to 7.13 million, were similar across tissue types.

Starting material for RNA and DNA co-extraction consisted of about 17-32 mg of unsorted bulk tissue. About this clonotype: Its antigen is not identified.

Study-level findings and limits: Overlap between tumor regions exceeded overlap of tumor with adjacent tissue or blood.

The V and J ends lost 1 base and 14 bases, in that order; junction bases with no gene match: 13. The CDR3 has 15 amino acids. Germline CDR1 and CDR2: SGHKS and YYEKEE (reference sequence). TCR beta cDNA was reverse-transcribed from about 500 ng of total RNA. The reaction used a constant-region primer and ProtoScript II reverse transcriptase. Sequencing libraries for TCR beta derived from three nested multiplex PCR rounds that used slightly modified ARM-PCR. Use of TRBV1-TRBV30 forward primers with a C-beta reverse primer characterized the first two PCR rounds, which lasted around 9 cycles each. Each CDR3 protein is one row after TCRdb ran MiXCR on the multiplex PCR reads. This sample has 35,000 to 40,000 distinct CDR3 sequences, with roughly 77% found just once.

The chain recombines TRBV5-5 with TRBJ2-5; 11 bases map to TRBD2. This receptor was taken from a man aged 35 to 55 with primary liver carcinoma and hepatitis B virus infection. The sequencing input was tumor-adjacent normal liver tissue. The CDR3 is CASSLILAGEETLYF. The DNA for the CDR3 is TGTGCCAGCAGCTTGATACTAGCGGGGGAAGAGACCCTATACTTC.